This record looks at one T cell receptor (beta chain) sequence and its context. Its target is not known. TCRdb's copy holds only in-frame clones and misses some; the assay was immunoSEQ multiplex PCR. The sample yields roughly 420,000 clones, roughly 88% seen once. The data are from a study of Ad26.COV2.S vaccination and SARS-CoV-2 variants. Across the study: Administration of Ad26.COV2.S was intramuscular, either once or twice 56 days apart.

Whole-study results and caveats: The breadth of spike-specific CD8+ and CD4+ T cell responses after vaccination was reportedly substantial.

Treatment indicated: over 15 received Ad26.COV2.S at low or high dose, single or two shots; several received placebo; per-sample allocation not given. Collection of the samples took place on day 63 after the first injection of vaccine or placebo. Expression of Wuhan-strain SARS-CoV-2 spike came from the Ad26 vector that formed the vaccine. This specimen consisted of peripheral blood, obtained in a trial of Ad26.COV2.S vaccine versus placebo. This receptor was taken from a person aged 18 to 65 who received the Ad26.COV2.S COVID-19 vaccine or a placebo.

The CDR3 loop reads CASSQGISTELSYTF. CDR3 DNA: TGCGCCAGCAGCCAAGGAATTAGTACGGAGTTGAGCTACACCTTC. This chain joins TRBV4-3 and TRBJ1-2; no firm D call. V lost 1 base and J lost 9, with 18 bases in between. CDR1 is LGHNA, CDR2 YSLEER, per germline. CDR3 length: 15 amino acids.